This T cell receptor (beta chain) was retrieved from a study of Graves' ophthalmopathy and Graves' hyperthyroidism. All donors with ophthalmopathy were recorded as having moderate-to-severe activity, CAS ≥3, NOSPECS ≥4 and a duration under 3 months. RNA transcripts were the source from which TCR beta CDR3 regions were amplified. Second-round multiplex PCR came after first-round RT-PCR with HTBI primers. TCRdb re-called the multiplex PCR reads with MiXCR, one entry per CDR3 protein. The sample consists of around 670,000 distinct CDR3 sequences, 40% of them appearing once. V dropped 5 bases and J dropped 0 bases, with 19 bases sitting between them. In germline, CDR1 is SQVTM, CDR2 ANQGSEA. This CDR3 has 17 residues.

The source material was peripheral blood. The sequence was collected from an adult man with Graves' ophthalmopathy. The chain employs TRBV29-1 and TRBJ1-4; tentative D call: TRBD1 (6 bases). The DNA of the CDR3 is TGCAGCGTTTCATCCGGGGACAATCAGGCAACTAATGAAAAACTGTTTTTT. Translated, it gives CSVSSGDNQATNEKLFF. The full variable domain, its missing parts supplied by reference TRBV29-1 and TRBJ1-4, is SAVISQKPSRDICQRGTSLTIQCQVDSQVTMMFWYRQQPGQSLTLIATANQGSEATYESGFVIDKFPISRPNLTFSTLTVSNMSPEDSSIYLCSVSSGDNQATNEKLFFGSGTQLSVL.